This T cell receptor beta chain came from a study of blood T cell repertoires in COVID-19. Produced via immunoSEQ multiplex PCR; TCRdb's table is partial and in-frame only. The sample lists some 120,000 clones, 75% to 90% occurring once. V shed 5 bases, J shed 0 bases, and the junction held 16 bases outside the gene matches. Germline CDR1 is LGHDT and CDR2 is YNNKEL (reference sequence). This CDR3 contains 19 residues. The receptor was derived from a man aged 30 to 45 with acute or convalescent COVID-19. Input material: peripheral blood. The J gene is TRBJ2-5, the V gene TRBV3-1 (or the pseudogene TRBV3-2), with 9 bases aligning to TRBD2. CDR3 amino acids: CASSTTPPGLAAYQETQYF. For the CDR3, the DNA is TGTGCCAGCAGCACCACACCCCCGGGACTAGCAGCGTACCAAGAGACCCAGTACTTC.